This entry lists 10 T cell receptor beta chains sequenced from one sample in a study of cytomegalovirus exposure and HLA in healthy donors. Primers: 60 Vbeta forward and 13 Jbeta reverse. Sequenced by immunoSEQ multiplex PCR; TCRdb stores in-frame clones only, minus some. The sample lists approximately 150,000 clones; more than 60% were seen once. The sample taken for sequencing was PBMCs. These receptors were taken from a man aged 18-30 years in good health and CMV-seropositive.

This clone was seen a handful of times. This chain connects TRBV7-8 to TRBJ1-1, with D possibly matching TRBD1 (5 bases). This CDR3 has 14 amino acids. V gave up 2 bases and J gave up 3 bases, with 10 bases separating them. From germline, CDR1 is SGHVS and CDR2 FQNEAQ. The CDR3, as DNA: TGTGCCAGCAGCTTAAGGGAGGGGTACACTGAAGCTTTCTTT. Encoded protein: CASSLREGYTEAFF.

The rearrangement joins TRBV5-5 to TRBJ2-1; 10 positions match TRBD2. The CDR3 runs 16 residues. V dropped 2 bases and J dropped 13; count of bases not matched to a gene: 15. Germline V lookup: CDR1 SGHKS, CDR2 YYEKEE (reference sequence). The CDR3 DNA is TGTGCCAGCAGCTTTAGCAGCGGGAGGGCTGGTGAAGTTCAGTTCTTC. It yields the protein CASSFSSGRAGEVQFF.

The chain links TRBV4-1 to TRBJ2-7, with TRBD1 matching 7 bases. This CDR3 comprises 14 residues. From germline, CDR1 is MGHRA and CDR2 YSYEKL. V gave up 4 bases and J gave up 11 bases; unmatched junction bases: 14. The CDR3 protein is CASSPNPETGLEYF. The CDR3 nucleotides are TGCGCCAGCAGCCCTAACCCCGAGACAGGGCTAGAGTACTTC.

J is TRBJ2-5 and V is TRBV2; TRBD2 is a possible D gene (5 bases). Germline CDR1 SNHLY, CDR2 FYNNEI. V lost 9 bases and J 4 bases, leaving 12 bases between the germline ends. The CDR3 covers 12 residues. CDR3: CASLVAGETQYF. CDR3 in DNA: TGTGCCAGTCTTGTCGCGGGAGAGACCCAGTACTTC.

The CDR3 DNA follows: TGCGCCAGCAGCCAAGCTGACAGGGGGCACAATGAGCAGTTCTTC. Encoded protein: CASSQADRGHNEQFF. This rearrangement joins TRBV4-1 to TRBJ2-1; TRBD1 aligns across 10 bases. V was clipped by 1 base and J by 5 bases; unmatched bases: 2. CDR3 length: 15 amino acids. The germline V gene encodes CDR1 MGHRA and CDR2 YSYEKL.

The rearrangement links TRBV6-1 to TRBJ1-1; no clear D. With 2 bases removed from V and 3 bases from J, the gap between germline ends came to 10 bases. CDR1 and CDR2 from the germline V gene are MNHNS and SASEGT. The CDR3 runs 14 residues. This CDR3 reads CASSELYFDTEAFF. The CDR3, as DNA: TGTGCCAGCAGTGAATTGTATTTCGACACTGAAGCTTTCTTT.

This clone was detected a few times. J is TRBJ2-7 and V is TRBV6-6; TRBD2 might be the D (5 bases). This CDR3 contains 15 residues. The germline V and J ends were trimmed by 0 bases and 7 bases, with 16 bases remaining between them. Looked up from germline, CDR1 is MNHNY and CDR2 is SVGAGI (reference sequence). CDR3 DNA sequence: TGTGCCAGCAGTTACTCGAGCGGCCCGACATGGGAGCAGTACTTC. Translation: CASSYSSGPTWEQYF.

The rearrangement links TRBV19 to TRBJ1-2, with 7 bases lining up with TRBD1. Losses at the gene ends were 1 base for V and 2 bases for J; bases not matched to a gene: 1. Germline values: CDR1 LNHDA, CDR2 SQIVND (reference sequence). This CDR3 is built from 14 residues. Here the CDR3 DNA reads TGTGCCAGTAGTATAGGGACAGGAAACTATGGCTACACCTTC. Amino acid sequence: CASSIGTGNYGYTF.

This chain links TRBV18 with TRBJ2-7; tentatively, D is TRBD1 (5 bases). The germline CDR1 and CDR2 sequences are KGHSH and LQKENI. CDR3 length equals 13 residues. With 4 bases removed from V and 7 bases from J, the gap between germline ends came to 14 bases. Here the CDR3 reads CASSQEQTDEQYF. CDR3 in DNA: TGTGCCAGCTCACAAGAGCAGACAGATGAGCAGTACTTC.

The chain links TRBV27 to TRBJ2-7; D is perhaps TRBD1 (6 bases). The germline V gene encodes CDR1 MNHEY and CDR2 SMNVEV (reference sequence). The germline V and J ends were trimmed by 6 bases and 0 bases, with 15 bases remaining between them. This CDR3 is 15 amino acids long. The CDR3 nucleotides read TGTGCCAGCAGCCCAAGGGGACACGTCTCCTACGAGCAGTACTTC. Its translation: CASSPRGHVSYEQYF.